The TCR beta chain under discussion was sequenced for a study of CD8+ T cells in alopecia areata. CDR3 length: 12 residues. The germline V and J ends were trimmed by 8 bases and 0 bases, with 5 bases remaining between them. The germline gives CDR1 MNHEY, CDR2 SMNVEV (reference sequence). RNA extraction was followed by reverse transcription into cDNA, which acted as the sequencing template. Sequencing used immunoSEQ multiplex PCR; TCRdb keeps in-frame clones, though not all of them. The sample has 130,000 to 150,000 clones, less than 65% seen once; the top ten hold 35% to 40%. Study outcomes and limitations: Scalp samples also yield sequences from resident alphabeta T cells of normal skin. Lesional tissue from the scalp (especially in alopecia totalis/universalis) showed higher clonality than normal scalp.

As for this clone: Antigen unknown.

The TCR comes from a human donor in good health. The sequenced sample consisted of CD8+ T cells sorted from blood. The chain combines TRBV27 with TRBJ2-1; D is unresolved. The CDR3 DNA is TGTGCCAGCGCGCTCTCCTACAATGAGCAGTTCTTC. Translated: CASALSYNEQFF.